This T cell receptor (beta chain) was recovered during a study of blood T cells in healthy people across ages. Study outcomes and limitations: Long-lived donors carried more naive CD4+ cells and greater diversity than aged donors. CMV status of donors was unknown, possibly confounding expanded clonotype changes.

A second PCR, run for about 7 to 11 cycles, used a sample-barcoded 5' primer plus a J-beta primer mix. Each CDR3 protein gets one entry after TCRdb re-called the 5' RACE reads with MiXCR. The sample lists roughly 1,800,000 distinct CDR3 sequences; about 49% were seen once. CDR1 and CDR2 (germline): SGHAT, FQDESV (reference sequence). The junction had 10 bases not matched to a gene; V was cut back by 5 bases and J by 9 bases. This CDR3 spans 14 amino acids. For this clonotype: Its antigen remains unidentified.

This receptor was taken from a woman aged 40-49 years in good health. The sample was blood. This chain uses TRBV11-1 with TRBJ2-4, with 7 bases that match TRBD2. This CDR3 reads CASSMDGTGGIQYF. CDR3 sequence (DNA): TGTGCCAGCAGCATGGACGGGACGGGGGGCATTCAGTACTTC.